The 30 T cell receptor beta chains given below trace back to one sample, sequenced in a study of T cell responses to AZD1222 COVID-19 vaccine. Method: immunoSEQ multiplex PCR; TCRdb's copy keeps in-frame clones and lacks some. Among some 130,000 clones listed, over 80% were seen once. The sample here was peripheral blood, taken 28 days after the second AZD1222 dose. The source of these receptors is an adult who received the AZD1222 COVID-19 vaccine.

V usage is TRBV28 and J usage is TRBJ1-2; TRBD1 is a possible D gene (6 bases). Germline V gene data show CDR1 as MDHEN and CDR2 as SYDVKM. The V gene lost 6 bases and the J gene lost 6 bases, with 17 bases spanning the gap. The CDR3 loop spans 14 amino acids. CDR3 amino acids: CASSRQQGGNGYTF. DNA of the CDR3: TGTGCCAGCAGCCGTCAACAGGGAGGGAATGGCTACACCTTC.

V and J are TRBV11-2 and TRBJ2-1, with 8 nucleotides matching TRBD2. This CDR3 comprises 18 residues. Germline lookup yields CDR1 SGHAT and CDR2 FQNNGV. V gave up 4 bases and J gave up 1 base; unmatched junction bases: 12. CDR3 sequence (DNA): TGTGCCAGCAGCTCCCCGCGAAGCGGGAGCGGGTCCTACAATGAGCAGTTCTTC. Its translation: CASSSPRSGSGSYNEQFF.

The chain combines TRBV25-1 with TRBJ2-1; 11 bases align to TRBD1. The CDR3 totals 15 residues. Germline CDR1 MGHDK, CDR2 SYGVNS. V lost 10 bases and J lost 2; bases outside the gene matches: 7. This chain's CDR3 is CATSRTGGPYNEQFF. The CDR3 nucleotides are TGTGCCACCTCCCGGACAGGGGGCCCCTACAATGAGCAGTTCTTC.

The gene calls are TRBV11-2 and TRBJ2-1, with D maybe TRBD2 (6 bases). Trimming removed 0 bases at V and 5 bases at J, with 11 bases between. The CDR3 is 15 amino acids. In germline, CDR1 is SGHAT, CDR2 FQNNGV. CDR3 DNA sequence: TGTGCCAGCAGCTTAGAAGTAGCGGCAAACAATGAGCAGTTCTTC. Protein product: CASSLEVAANNEQFF.

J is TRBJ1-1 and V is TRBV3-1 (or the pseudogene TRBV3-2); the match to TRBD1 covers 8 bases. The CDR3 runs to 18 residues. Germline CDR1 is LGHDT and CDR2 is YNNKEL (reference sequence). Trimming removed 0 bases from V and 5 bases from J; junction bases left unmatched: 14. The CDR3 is CASSQELKTGEWDTEAFF. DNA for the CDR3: TGTGCCAGCAGCCAAGAATTAAAGACAGGGGAATGGGATACTGAAGCTTTCTTT.

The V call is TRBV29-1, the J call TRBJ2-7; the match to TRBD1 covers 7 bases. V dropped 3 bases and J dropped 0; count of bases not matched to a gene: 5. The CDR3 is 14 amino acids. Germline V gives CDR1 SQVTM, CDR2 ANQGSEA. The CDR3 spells CSVETGKSSYEQYF. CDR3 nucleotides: TGCAGCGTTGAGACAGGGAAGAGCTCCTACGAGCAGTACTTC.

As DNA, the CDR3 is TGTGCCAGCAGCGGGACAGGACTCAGGAACACTGAAGCTTTCTTT. Its translation is CASSGTGLRNTEAFF. This chain uses TRBV7-9 with TRBJ1-1, with 8 bases identical to TRBD1. The length of the CDR3 is 15 residues. J gave up 1 base and V 5 bases, and 6 bases lay outside the gene matches. Germline V lookup: CDR1 SEHNR, CDR2 FQNEAQ (reference sequence). The complete variable domain, with remaining parts taken from reference TRBV7-9 and TRBJ1-1, reads DTGVSQNPRHKITKRGQNVTFRCDPISEHNRLYWYRQTLGQGPEFLTYFQNEAQLEKSRLLSDRFSAERPKGSFSTLEIQRTEQGDSAMYLCASSGTGLRNTEAFFGQGTRLTVV.

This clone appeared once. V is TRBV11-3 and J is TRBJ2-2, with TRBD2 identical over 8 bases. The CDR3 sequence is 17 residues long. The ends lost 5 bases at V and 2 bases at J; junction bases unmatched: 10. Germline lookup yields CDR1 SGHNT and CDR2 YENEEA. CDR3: CASSVGAGRDNTGELFF. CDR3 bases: TGTGCCAGCAGCGTAGGCGCCGGGAGGGATAACACCGGGGAGCTGTTTTTT.

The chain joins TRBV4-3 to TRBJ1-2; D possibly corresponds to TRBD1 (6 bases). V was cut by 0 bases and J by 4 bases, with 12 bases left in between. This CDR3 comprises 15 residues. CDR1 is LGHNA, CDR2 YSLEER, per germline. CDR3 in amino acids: CASSQDRGQFYGYTF. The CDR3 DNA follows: TGCGCCAGCAGCCAAGATCGGGGACAATTCTATGGCTACACCTTC.

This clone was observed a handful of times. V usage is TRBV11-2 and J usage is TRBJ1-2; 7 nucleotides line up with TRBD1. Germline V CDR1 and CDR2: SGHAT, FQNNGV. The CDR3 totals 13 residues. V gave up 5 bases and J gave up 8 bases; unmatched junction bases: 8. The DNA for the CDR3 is TGTGCCAGCAGCGACCGACAGGGAATAGGCTACACCTTC. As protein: CASSDRQGIGYTF.

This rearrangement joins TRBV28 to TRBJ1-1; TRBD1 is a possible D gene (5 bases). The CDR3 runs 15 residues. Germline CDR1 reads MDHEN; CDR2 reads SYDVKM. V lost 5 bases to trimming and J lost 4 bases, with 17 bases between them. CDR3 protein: CASSRRRGGGTEAFF. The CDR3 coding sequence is TGTGCCAGCAGTCGGAGGAGGGGAGGAGGCACTGAAGCTTTCTTT.

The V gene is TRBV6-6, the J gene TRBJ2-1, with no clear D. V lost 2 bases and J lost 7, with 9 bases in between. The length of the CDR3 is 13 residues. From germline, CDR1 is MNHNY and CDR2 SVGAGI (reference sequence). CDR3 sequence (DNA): TGTGCCAGCAGTTACAGGAGTATTAATGAGCAGTTCTTC. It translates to CASSYRSINEQFF.

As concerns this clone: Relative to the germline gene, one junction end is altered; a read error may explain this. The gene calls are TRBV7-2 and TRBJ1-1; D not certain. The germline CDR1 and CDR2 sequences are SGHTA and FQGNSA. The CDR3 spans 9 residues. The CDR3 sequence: CASSRRNLF. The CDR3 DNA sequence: TGTGCCAGCAGCCGAAGGAATTTATTT. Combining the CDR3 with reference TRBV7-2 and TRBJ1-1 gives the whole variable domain GAGVSQSPSNKVTEKGKDVELRCDPISGHTALYWYRQSLGQGLEFLIYFQGNSAPDKSGLPSDRFSAERTGGSVSTLTIQRTQQEDSAVYLCASSRRNLFGQGTRLTVV.

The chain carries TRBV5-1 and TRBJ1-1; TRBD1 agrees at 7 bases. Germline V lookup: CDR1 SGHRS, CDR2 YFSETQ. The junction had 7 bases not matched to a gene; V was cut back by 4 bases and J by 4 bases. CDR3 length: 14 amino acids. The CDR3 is CASSTQGQATEAFF. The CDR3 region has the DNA TGCGCCAGCAGCACACAGGGGCAGGCCACTGAAGCTTTCTTT.

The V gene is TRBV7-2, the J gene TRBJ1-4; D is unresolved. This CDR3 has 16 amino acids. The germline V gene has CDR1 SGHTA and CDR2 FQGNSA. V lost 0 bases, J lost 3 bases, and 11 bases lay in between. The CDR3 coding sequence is TGTGCCAGCAGCTTAGCCGGCTCTCAGGCTAATGAAAAACTGTTTTTT. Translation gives CASSLAGSQANEKLFF.

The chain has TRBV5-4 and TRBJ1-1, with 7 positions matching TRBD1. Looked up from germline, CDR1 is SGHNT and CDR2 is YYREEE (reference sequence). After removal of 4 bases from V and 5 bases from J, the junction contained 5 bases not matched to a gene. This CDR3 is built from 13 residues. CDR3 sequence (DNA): TGTGCCAGCAGCCTAGGGGGCGGGACTGAAGCTTTCTTT. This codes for CASSLGGGTEAFF.

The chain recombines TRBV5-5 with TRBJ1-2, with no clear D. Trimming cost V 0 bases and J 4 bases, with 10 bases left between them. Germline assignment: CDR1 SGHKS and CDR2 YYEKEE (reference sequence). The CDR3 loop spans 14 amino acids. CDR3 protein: CASSLAGLSYGYTF. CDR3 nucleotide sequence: TGTGCCAGCAGCTTGGCCGGGCTGAGCTATGGCTACACCTTC.

CDR3 in DNA: TGTGCCAGCAGTTACTCGGGACAGGGTAACGAGCAGTACTTC. Its translation: CASSYSGQGNEQYF. This chain connects TRBV6-5 to TRBJ2-7, with 9 nucleotides matching TRBD1. V lost 0 bases to trimming and J lost 5 bases; unmatched junction nucleotides: 2. The CDR3 runs to 14 residues. From germline, CDR1 is MNHEY and CDR2 SVGAGI.

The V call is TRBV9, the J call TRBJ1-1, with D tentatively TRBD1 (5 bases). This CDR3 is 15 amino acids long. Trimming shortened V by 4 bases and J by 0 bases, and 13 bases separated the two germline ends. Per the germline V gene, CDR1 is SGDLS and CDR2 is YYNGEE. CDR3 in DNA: TGTGCCAGCAGCCGTAGACAGAGCTTGAACACTGAAGCTTTCTTT. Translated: CASSRRQSLNTEAFF.

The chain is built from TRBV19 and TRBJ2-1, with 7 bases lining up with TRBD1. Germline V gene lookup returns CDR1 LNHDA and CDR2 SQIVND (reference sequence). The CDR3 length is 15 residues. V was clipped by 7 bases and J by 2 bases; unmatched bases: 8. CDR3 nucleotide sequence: TGTGCCAGTAAAATGAAGCAGGGGGCCTACAATGAGCAGTTCTTC. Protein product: CASKMKQGAYNEQFF.

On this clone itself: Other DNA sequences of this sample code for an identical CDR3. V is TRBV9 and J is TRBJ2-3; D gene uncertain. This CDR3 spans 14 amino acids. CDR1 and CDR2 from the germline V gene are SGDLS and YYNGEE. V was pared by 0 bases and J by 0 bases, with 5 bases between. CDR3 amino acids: CASSVGGSTDTQYF. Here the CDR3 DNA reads TGTGCCAGCAGCGTAGGAGGAAGCACAGATACGCAGTATTTT.

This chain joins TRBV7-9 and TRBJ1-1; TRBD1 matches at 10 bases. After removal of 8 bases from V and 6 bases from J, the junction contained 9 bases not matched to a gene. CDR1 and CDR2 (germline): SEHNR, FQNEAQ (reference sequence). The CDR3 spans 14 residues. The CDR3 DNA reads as TGTGCCAGCCTTACTCCGGGACAGGGGCCTGAAGCTTTCTTT. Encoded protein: CASLTPGQGPEAFF.

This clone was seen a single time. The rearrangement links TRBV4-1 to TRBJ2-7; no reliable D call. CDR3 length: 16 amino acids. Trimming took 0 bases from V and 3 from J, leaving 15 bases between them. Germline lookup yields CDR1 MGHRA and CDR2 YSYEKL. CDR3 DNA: TGCGCCAGCAGCCAAGACAGTTGGGGTTCTCGCTACGAGCAGTACTTC. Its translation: CASSQDSWGSRYEQYF.

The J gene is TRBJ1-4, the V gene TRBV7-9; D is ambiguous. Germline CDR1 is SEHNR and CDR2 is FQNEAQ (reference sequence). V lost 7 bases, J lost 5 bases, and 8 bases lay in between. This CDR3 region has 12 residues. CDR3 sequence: CASTSGNEKLFF. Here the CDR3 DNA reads TGTGCCAGCACCTCCGGAAATGAAAAACTGTTTTTT.

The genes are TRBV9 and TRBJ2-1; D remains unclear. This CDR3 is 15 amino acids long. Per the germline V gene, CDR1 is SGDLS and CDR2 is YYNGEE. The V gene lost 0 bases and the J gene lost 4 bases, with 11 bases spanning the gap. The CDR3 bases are TGTGCCAGCAGCGTAGTAGGAACAGTTTACAATGAGCAGTTCTTC. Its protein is CASSVVGTVYNEQFF.

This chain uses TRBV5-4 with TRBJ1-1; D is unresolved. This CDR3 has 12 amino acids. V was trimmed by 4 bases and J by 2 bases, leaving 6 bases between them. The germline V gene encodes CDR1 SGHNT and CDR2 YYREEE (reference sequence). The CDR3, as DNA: TGTGCCAGCAGCCTCCTCAACACTGAAGCTTTCTTT. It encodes CASSLLNTEAFF.

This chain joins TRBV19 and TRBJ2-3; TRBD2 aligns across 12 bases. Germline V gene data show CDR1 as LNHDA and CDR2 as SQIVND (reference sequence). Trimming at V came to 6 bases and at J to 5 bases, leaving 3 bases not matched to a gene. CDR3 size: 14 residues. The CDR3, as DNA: TGTGCCAGTAGGACTAGCGGGAGAGGAGATACGCAGTATTTT. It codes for CASRTSGRGDTQYF.

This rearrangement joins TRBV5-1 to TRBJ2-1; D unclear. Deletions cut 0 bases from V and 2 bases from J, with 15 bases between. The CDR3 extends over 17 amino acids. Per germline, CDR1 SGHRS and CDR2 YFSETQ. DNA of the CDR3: TGCGCCAGCAGCTTGGAGAGTAGGCTACCTCCCTACAATGAGCAGTTCTTC. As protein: CASSLESRLPPYNEQFF.

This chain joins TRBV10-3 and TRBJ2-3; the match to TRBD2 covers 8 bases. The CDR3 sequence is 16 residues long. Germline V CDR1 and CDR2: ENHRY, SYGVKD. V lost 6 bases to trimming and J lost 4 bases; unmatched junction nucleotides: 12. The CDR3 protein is CAIRATASGRSDTQYF. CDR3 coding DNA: TGTGCCATCAGGGCCACGGCTAGCGGGCGATCAGATACGCAGTATTTT.

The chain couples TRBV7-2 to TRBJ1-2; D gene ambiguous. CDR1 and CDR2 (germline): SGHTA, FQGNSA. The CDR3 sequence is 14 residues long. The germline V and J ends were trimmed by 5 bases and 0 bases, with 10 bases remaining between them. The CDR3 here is CASSRPGANYGYTF. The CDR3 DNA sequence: TGTGCCAGCAGCAGACCGGGAGCTAACTATGGCTACACCTTC.